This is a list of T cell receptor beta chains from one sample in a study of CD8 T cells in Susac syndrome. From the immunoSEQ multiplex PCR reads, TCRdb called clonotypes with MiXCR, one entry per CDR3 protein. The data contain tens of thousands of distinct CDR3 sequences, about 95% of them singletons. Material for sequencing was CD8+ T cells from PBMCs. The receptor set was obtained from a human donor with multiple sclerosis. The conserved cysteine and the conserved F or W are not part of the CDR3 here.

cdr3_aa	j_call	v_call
ASSPGGIRQF	TRBJ2-1	TRBV27
ASSFLLADSYEQY	TRBJ2-7	TRBV7-9
ASSLAEGQETQY	TRBJ2-5	TRBV12-3/TRBV12-4
ASTALRTRAGNQPQH	TRBJ1-5	TRBV6-2/TRBV6-3
ASSNPRPEELF	TRBJ2-2	TRBV7-9
ASSQALQRGYYNEQF	TRBJ2-1	TRBV3-1
ASSSPGQGANTEAF	TRBJ1-1	TRBV7-9
ASSVAPSGGVGEG	TRBJ2-1	TRBV9
ASSIMGAGANVLT	TRBJ2-6	TRBV19
ASSLRGAQETQY	TRBJ2-5	TRBV13
ASSFPGDHQPQH	TRBJ1-5	TRBV28
ASSLGDRTYNEQF	TRBJ2-1	TRBV11-2
AISPESTQGTYEQY	TRBJ2-7	TRBV10-3
ASSLEGSPYEQY	TRBJ2-7	TRBV5-1
ASSQLISRTGEANYGYT	TRBJ1-2	TRBV3-1
ASSTGTSGTGELF	TRBJ2-2	TRBV7-8
AISESGEPQH	TRBJ1-5	TRBV10-3
SVDPPEIYPGYT	TRBJ1-2	TRBV29-1
ASSLRGGGNTIY	TRBJ1-3	TRBV27
ASSLVGGPYDGYT	TRBJ1-2	TRBV7-2
ASSPVDQETQY	TRBJ2-5	TRBV27
ASSLNSGLGTEAF	TRBJ1-1	TRBV7-6